This T cell receptor (beta chain) comes out of a study of metastatic and nonmetastatic thyroid tumors (dated by TCRdb to about 2020). About the investigation overall: The researchers compared repertoires between peripheral blood samples and tumor or nodule tissue samples from patients with malignant or benign thyroid disease.

The table lists this clone with many counts. Its antigen is unknown. Per-base qualities were not stored, and no clone one base away is much larger. Trimming costs V 6 bases and J 5 bases, and their ends lie 13 bases apart. CDR1 and CDR2, per the germline V gene (reference sequence), are LGHDT and YNNKEL. The CDR3 numbers 13 residues from cysteine through phenylalanine. Solely the CDR3 DNA is kept, with 39 bases framed from the first base. No patient had received any treatment before thyroid surgery. Patient clinical samples collected from about 2012 to 2019 were retrospectively analysed using T-cell receptor beta sequencing. Libraries were made using PCR. The sequencer listed for this sample is Illumina HiSeq 4000. High-throughput sequencing was used to profile the CDR3 region of the TCR beta-chain in every patient. In the paper's pipeline: The researchers built a classifier to tell apart papillary thyroid cancer patients with distant metastasis, based on CDR3 differences among clinicopathological groups. The Shannon index was used to measure repertoire diversity, and the Morisita-Horn index was used to measure how similar tumor and blood repertoires were. TCRdb took the public reads, trimmed them with fastp at Q25, ran MiXCR for clone calling and kept in-frame beta chains. The V and J calls come from TCRdb's annotation, not from the publication. The sample table lists approximately 6,400 clones, approximately 16% of them with a count of one. Around 10% of the sample is in the top ten clones.

What the work shows at the level of the full study, not this receptor alone: In both blood and tumor samples, TCR beta diversity was reported to be significantly higher in malignant tumors than in benign nodules.

The chain joins TRBV3-1 to TRBJ2-5; no D gene can be assigned with confidence. Sequences were obtained from tumor tissue. This TCR was recovered from a male donor with papillary thyroid cancer or a benign thyroid nodule (not recorded which). Some clones in this sample may be carry-over from other donors' samples. The DNA sequence is TGTGCCAGCAGACCCTACAGTACTGAGACCCAGTACTTC. Its translation is CASRPYSTETQYF.